The 25 T cell receptor beta chains presented below share a single source sample, sequenced in a study of blood T cells in healthy people across ages. The second PCR ran about 6 to 12 cycles with a sample-barcoded 5' primer and J-beta primers. TCRdb analysed the 5' RACE reads with MiXCR anew, one entry per CDR3 protein. The sample records 1,800,000 or so distinct CDR3 sequences, about 39% being singletons. Sample: blood. The source is a human donor in good health.

Comment on this clonotype: One end of the junction does not line up with germline, which may come from a read error. This rearrangement joins TRBV7-3 to TRBJ2-1; 10 bases map to TRBD2. Germline assignment: CDR1 SGHTA and CDR2 FQGTGA. The CDR3 runs 16 residues. The CDR3 sequence: CASNLSGGLAYNEQFF. CDR3 bases: TGCGCCAGCAACCTTAGCGGGGGGTTGGCCTACAATGAGCAGTTCTTC.

The V gene is TRBV29-1, the J gene TRBJ2-5; 8 bases align to TRBD2. Trimming took 4 bases from V and 3 from J; bases not matched to a gene: 7. Germline CDR1 and CDR2: SQVTM and ANQGSEA. There are 14 residues in the CDR3. Here the CDR3 DNA reads TGCAGCGTTGGGGTTAGCGGGGCAAAAGAGACCCAGTACTTC. This translates into CSVGVSGAKETQYF.

The chain has TRBV27 and TRBJ2-5, with D perhaps being TRBD1 or TRBD2 (5 bases each). The CDR3 is 13 amino acids. Between the trimmed V and J ends, which lost 8 bases and 3 bases, there was a span of 13 bases. CDR1 is MNHEY and CDR2 is SMNVEV in the germline V gene (reference sequence). The CDR3 coding sequence is TGTGCCAGCCGGGTAGGGACGGAAGAGACCCAGTACTTC. It is translated as CASRVGTEETQYF.

The rearrangement uses TRBV5-5 and TRBJ1-6; D possibly corresponds to TRBD1 (5 bases). This CDR3 spans 14 amino acids. V shed 2 bases and J shed 6 bases, with 9 bases lying between them. Germline CDR1 reads SGHKS; CDR2 reads YYEKEE (reference sequence). The CDR3 DNA reads as TGTGCCAGCAGCTTTTTAGACAGTAATTCACCCCTCCACTTT. This sequence encodes CASSFLDSNSPLHF.

This clonotype was detected only a few times. The chain is built from TRBV6-2 or TRBV6-3 and TRBJ2-1, with a possible D match to TRBD2 (5 bases). The CDR3 length is 12 residues. Trimming removed 4 bases at V and 9 bases at J, with 10 bases between. Germline V lookup: CDR1 MNHEY, CDR2 SVGEGT. The CDR3 region is CASSSLEGEQFF. For the CDR3, the DNA is TGTGCCAGCAGTTCCCTAGAGGGTGAGCAGTTCTTC.

This clonotype was seen more than once but under ten times. The chain is built from TRBV7-3 and TRBJ1-2, with TRBD1 as a possible D gene (5 bases). Germline values: CDR1 SGHTA, CDR2 FQGTGA. Trimming left V 2 bases short and J 7 bases short, with 17 bases between. The CDR3 has 15 amino acids. Written as DNA, the CDR3 is TGTGCCAGCAGCTTAGCGGTGCGGCCCGGGGGTGGCTACACCTTC. Translation: CASSLAVRPGGGYTF.

The chain combines TRBV5-1 with TRBJ2-2; TRBD1 aligns across 8 bases. V lost 3 bases, J lost 1 base, and 5 bases stayed unmatched. Germline CDR1 is SGHRS and CDR2 is YFSETQ. The CDR3 extends over 16 amino acids. The CDR3 is CASSSGQGLNTGELFF. The CDR3, as DNA: TGCGCCAGCAGCTCTGGACAGGGATTGAACACCGGGGAGCTGTTTTTT. The variable domain in full, with the rest retrieved from reference TRBV5-1 and TRBJ2-2, is KAGVTQTPRYLIKTRGQQVTLSCSPISGHRSVSWYQQTPGQGLQFLFEYFSETQRNKGNFPGRFSGRQFSNSRSEMNVSTLELGDSALYLCASSSGQGLNTGELFFGEGSRLTVL.

This clonotype was observed at least ten times. The genes are TRBV6-4 and TRBJ2-7, with TRBD1 matching 8 bases. V shed 6 bases and J 3 bases; nucleotides not matched to a gene: 1. CDR1 and CDR2 from the germline V gene are MRHNA and SNTAGT. The CDR3 loop spans 12 amino acids. CDR3 loop: CASSDRGYEQYF. For the CDR3, the DNA is TGTGCCAGCAGCGACAGGGGCTACGAGCAGTACTTC.

Details on this clonotype: The junction departs from germline at one end; a sequencing error may be responsible. V gene TRBV3-1 combines with J gene TRBJ2-3; D unresolved. CDR1 LGHDT and CDR2 YNNKEL come from the germline V gene (reference sequence). The CDR3 extends over 12 amino acids. The DNA of the CDR3 is TGCGCCAGCAGCCAGAGAGCGGATACGCAGTATTTT. The encoded protein is CASSQRADTQYF.

The V call is TRBV7-9, the J call TRBJ1-2; 7 bases line up with TRBD1. V trimming: 1 base; J trimming: 2 bases; junction bases outside the gene matches: 7. The CDR3 extends over 16 amino acids. From germline, CDR1 is SEHNR and CDR2 FQNEAQ (reference sequence). In DNA form, the CDR3 reads TGTGCCAGCAGCTTAGAGGGGGCCAGACCAAACTATGGCTACACCTTC. The encoded protein is CASSLEGARPNYGYTF.

This clonotype was seen a single time. The genes are TRBV20-1 and TRBJ1-1; tentatively, D is TRBD1 (6 bases). This CDR3 comprises 13 residues. Looked up from germline, CDR1 is DFQATT and CDR2 is SNEGSKA (reference sequence). V lost 7 bases to trimming and J lost 1 base, with 13 bases between them. The CDR3 DNA reads TGCAGTGTAGGGGGGAGATCGAACACTGAAGCTTTCTTT. The encoded protein is CSVGGRSNTEAFF.

The gene calls are TRBV7-4 and TRBJ1-3; 11 bases are a match to TRBD1. The CDR3 has 20 residues. Per germline, CDR1 SGHVT and CDR2 SQSDAQ. V trimming: 3 bases; J trimming: 4 bases; junction bases outside the gene matches: 17. CDR3: CASSFRRTGGRAAGGNTIYF. The CDR3 DNA is TGTGCCAGCAGCTTTAGAAGGACAGGGGGCCGAGCCGCAGGCGGAAACACCATATATTTT.

In its sample, this clonotype was seen a few times. This chain uses TRBV6-5 with TRBJ1-1; no clear D gene. Trimming shortened V by 2 bases and J by 7 bases, and 11 bases separated the two germline ends. The CDR3 is made up of 13 amino acids. Germline CDR1 MNHEY, CDR2 SVGAGI. The CDR3 spells CASSYSRNGEAFF. DNA of the CDR3: TGTGCCAGCAGTTACAGCAGAAACGGTGAAGCTTTCTTT.

Only a few counts were recorded for this clonotype. This rearrangement joins TRBV5-1 to TRBJ2-1; D call uncertain. Germline V lookup: CDR1 SGHRS, CDR2 YFSETQ. V lost 3 bases, J lost 9 bases, and 13 bases lay in between. There are 13 residues in the CDR3. CDR3 DNA: TGCGCCAGCAGCTCGGACCCGTTCACTGAGCAGTTCTTC. It codes for CASSSDPFTEQFF.

As to this clonotype: At one boundary the junction diverges from the germline segment, which might be a read error. This chain links TRBV5-1 with TRBJ2-1; TRBD1 agrees at 9 bases. This CDR3 is built from 15 residues. From germline, CDR1 is SGHRS and CDR2 YFSETQ. CDR3 residues: CASGLDRGSYNEQFF. For the CDR3, the DNA is TGCGCCAGCGGCTTGGACAGGGGCTCCTACAATGAGCAGTTCTTC.

CDR3 region: CASRPLQGAGYEQYF. In DNA, the CDR3 is TGTGCCAGCAGACCCTTACAGGGGGCTGGCTACGAGCAGTACTTC. The chain recombines TRBV7-9 with TRBJ2-7; 9 positions agree with TRBD1. The CDR3 loop spans 15 amino acids. Germline loops: CDR1 SEHNR, CDR2 FQNEAQ (reference sequence). V lost 6 bases and J lost 3; bases outside the gene matches: 9.

This clonotype was picked up a small number of times. J is TRBJ1-2 and V is TRBV27; D perhaps matches TRBD1 (5 bases). Trimming took off 6 bases at V and 6 bases at J, with 20 bases between the two ends. The CDR3 sequence is 15 residues long. Germline lookup yields CDR1 MNHEY and CDR2 SMNVEV (reference sequence). This CDR3 reads CASSRTGGSQHGYTF. CDR3 in DNA: TGTGCCAGCAGCCGAACCGGGGGGTCACAGCATGGCTACACCTTC.

The rearrangement joins TRBV2 to TRBJ1-3; D not certain. The CDR3 spans 14 residues. V lost 5 bases and J 3 bases, leaving 11 bases between the germline ends. Germline lookup yields CDR1 SNHLY and CDR2 FYNNEI. The chain's CDR3 is CASSFRAGGNTIYF. The CDR3 DNA follows: TGTGCCAGCAGTTTTCGGGCAGGTGGAAACACCATATATTTT.

The chain combines TRBV29-1 with TRBJ2-2; D might be TRBD1 (5 bases). The CDR3 covers 14 residues. V lost 7 bases and J lost 4, with 16 bases in between. From germline, CDR1 is SQVTM and CDR2 ANQGSEA. The CDR3 loop is CSARTTSGTGELFF. CDR3 bases: TGCAGCGCCAGGACAACTTCGGGCACCGGGGAGCTGTTTTTT.

The rearrangement joins TRBV6-4 to TRBJ1-3; D is undetermined. V was pared by 1 base and J by 0 bases, with 25 bases between. This CDR3 region has 21 residues. Germline CDR1 MRHNA, CDR2 SNTAGT. The chain's CDR3 is CASSDLSPSRGKGYSGNTIYF. DNA of the CDR3: TGTGCCAGCAGTGACTTATCTCCTTCCCGCGGTAAGGGATACTCTGGAAACACCATATATTTT.

This rearrangement joins TRBV14 to TRBJ2-5; the D gene is possibly TRBD1 (6 bases). The CDR3 runs to 15 residues. From germline, CDR1 is SGHDN and CDR2 FVKESK. V lost 0 bases to trimming and J lost 1 base, with 9 bases between them. Written as DNA, the CDR3 is TGTGCCAGCAGCCAAGATTGGGACACCCAAGAGACCCAGTACTTC. This codes for CASSQDWDTQETQYF.

The chain employs TRBV10-3 and TRBJ1-5; 7 nucleotides agree with TRBD1. The V gene end was trimmed by 3 bases and the J gene end by 5 bases; junction bases not matched to a gene: 10. CDR1 ENHRY and CDR2 SYGVKD come from the germline V gene. This CDR3 comprises 16 residues. The CDR3, as DNA: TGTGCCATCAGTGAAGAGGGAGACAGGGCTGATCAGCCCCAGCATTTT. Translated, it gives CAISEEGDRADQPQHF.

V gene TRBV7-8 combines with J gene TRBJ1-1; possibly TRBD1 for D (5 bases). The V and J ends lost 6 bases and 0 bases respectively, with 20 bases between them. The CDR3 loop spans 17 amino acids. Germline V gene sequence: CDR1 SGHVS, CDR2 FQNEAQ. The CDR3 loop reads CASSPGGGARLNTEAFF. Here the CDR3 DNA reads TGTGCCAGCAGTCCCGGGGGGGGAGCCCGTCTGAACACTGAAGCTTTCTTT.

V gene TRBV9 combines with J gene TRBJ2-3, with a possible D match to TRBD2 (6 bases). CDR1 is SGDLS and CDR2 is YYNGEE in the germline V gene. CDR3 size: 15 residues. Deletions cut 6 bases from V and 3 bases from J, with 17 bases between. The CDR3 region is CASNPGGVPTDTQYF. The DNA of the CDR3 is TGTGCCAGCAACCCCGGAGGGGTCCCGACAGATACGCAGTATTTT. The variable domain in full, with the rest retrieved from reference TRBV9 and TRBJ2-3, is DSGVTQTPKHLITATGQRVTLRCSPRSGDLSVYWYQQSLDQGLQFLIQYYNGEERAKGNILERFSAQQFPDLHSELNLSSLELGDSALYFCASNPGGVPTDTQYFGPGTRLTVL.

The rearrangement links TRBV20-1 to TRBJ1-2, with D perhaps TRBD1 (6 bases). CDR3 length equals 15 residues. CDR1 DFQATT and CDR2 SNEGSKA come from the germline V gene (reference sequence). Trimming left V 0 bases short and J 3 bases short, with 14 bases between. CDR3 bases: TGCAGTGCTAGAGATACCGGGGACAATTACTATGGCTACACCTTC. Protein sequence: CSARDTGDNYYGYTF.